This TCR beta chain comes out of a study of blood T cell repertoires in COVID-19 (dated by TCRdb to 2019 to 2021). Study-wide context: Collaborator samples came from the United States, Italy and Spain and covered acute and convalescent phases of COVID-19. The repertoires were released in a freely available public database meant as a resource for research on the immune response to SARS-CoV-2. A de-identified subject ID, COVID-19 status, age in years and sex were almost always included in the sample metadata. The samples were drawn from two sources: the first 160 participants of the ongoing ImmuneRACE study, and 1,254 subjects contributed by 6 global collaborators. HLA class I and class II types, where available, came from metadata supplied by the sample provider rather than from assay-based typing. The material from the prospective study consisted of cDNA or gDNA derived from T cells, B-cell-depleted T cells, or PBMCs. Deeply sampled blood TCRbeta repertoires from subjects exposed to, actively infected with, or recovered from COVID-19 were included in the dataset.

The cysteine opens and the phenylalanine closes a CDR3 of 15 amino acids. The CDR3 DNA has 45 bases and is translated from base 1. V is reduced by 0 bases and J by 0 bases, leaving a spacing of 6 bases between them. CDR1 and CDR2, looked up from the germline V gene, are SGHTA and FQGNSA. With respect to this clone: Its recognized antigen is unknown. No base qualities exist here, and no much larger clone lies one base off it.

The immunoSEQ Assay, a bias-controlled multiplex PCR, was used to amplify TCRbeta CDR3 regions from genomic DNA. In the authors' own workflow: Nucleated cell counts per sample were estimated from amplification of reference gene primers within the assay. Sequence reads were collapsed and filtered to measure the absolute abundance of every unique TCRbeta CDR3 rearrangement. Productive Simpson clonality was computed per sample as the square root of Simpson's diversity index over productive rearrangements. TCRdb retrieved this table from immuneACCESS and kept in-frame rearrangements only. Not all clones are present; in checked studies, unresolved V genes account for under half, and no reason is known for the remainder. The V and J calls and the clone size are those of that table, but D and trimming were determined from the DNA. In this sample the table shows over 100,000 clones, less than 85% of which occur a single time. Together, the top ten hold 15% to 20% of the sample.

Findings and caveats that apply to the study as a whole: The quantity of clinical and demographic metadata differed by source and by participant and was supplied without curation.

The collaborating institutions used their own protocols to collect whole blood in K2EDTA tubes. For TCRbeta analysis, collaborators shipped samples in one of three forms: frozen whole blood, isolated PBMCs, or DNA extracted from either of those sample types. The source material was peripheral blood. The receptor comes from a woman aged 55-69 years with acute or convalescent COVID-19. The chain employs TRBV7-2 and TRBJ1-3, with the D segment identity uncertain. The CDR3 corresponds to CASSLAPSSGNTIYF. The nucleotides read TGTGCCAGCAGCTTAGCCCCATCCTCTGGAAACACCATATATTTT.